The 15 T cell receptor beta chains below were found in one sample sequenced in a study of Graves' ophthalmopathy and Graves' hyperthyroidism. For repertoire sequencing, the TCR beta CDR3 regions were amplified from RNA transcripts. An initial RT-PCR round employing HTBI primers preceded a second-round multiplex PCR. TCRdb redid the calling of the multiplex PCR reads with MiXCR, one entry per CDR3 protein. Counted here are approximately 540,000 distinct CDR3 sequences, less than 45% occurring once; the ten biggest clones make up around 4%. Specimen: peripheral blood or thyroid tissue (not recorded which). The receptors were gathered from an adult man with Graves' hyperthyroidism.

The V call is TRBV5-6, the J call TRBJ2-5; D possibly corresponds to TRBD2 (5 bases). The CDR3 runs 15 residues. Germline CDR1 and CDR2: SGHDT and YYEEEE. Trimming took off 3 bases at V and 4 bases at J, with 16 bases between the two ends. Written as DNA, the CDR3 is TGTGCCAGCAGCTCCGGGCGGGTGGGTAGAGAGACCCAGTACTTC. Amino acid sequence: CASSSGRVGRETQYF.

The chain combines TRBV2 with TRBJ2-3, with 8 bases aligning to TRBD2. CDR1 SNHLY and CDR2 FYNNEI come from the germline V gene. This CDR3 is 15 amino acids long. With 4 bases clipped from V and 1 base from J, the junction kept 4 bases outside the gene matches. CDR3: CASSGGAGGTDTQYF. CDR3 DNA sequence: TGTGCCAGCAGTGGAGGAGCGGGGGGCACAGATACGCAGTATTTT.

This clonotype showed up many times. CDR3 DNA: TGCGCCAGCAGCCCTATTCCCCAGCATTTT. This translates into CASSPIPQHF. The V call is TRBV5-1, the J call TRBJ1-5, with D unclear. The CDR3 spans 10 residues. Germline loops: CDR1 SGHRS, CDR2 YFSETQ. The V end was cut by 4 bases, the J end by 10 bases, with 6 bases between. Looking up the rest from reference TRBV5-1 and TRBJ1-5 gives the full variable domain: KAGVTQTPRYLIKTRGQQVTLSCSPISGHRSVSWYQQTPGQGLQFLFEYFSETQRNKGNFPGRFSGRQFSNSRSEMNVSTLELGDSALYLCASSPIPQHFGDGTRLSIL.

V usage is TRBV5-1 and J usage is TRBJ2-6; D is possibly TRBD1 (5 bases). Germline CDR1 SGHRS, CDR2 YFSETQ. The CDR3 is 15 residues long. V was pared by 2 bases and J by 4 bases, with 10 bases between. CDR3 amino acids: CASSFGHAGANVLTF. CDR3 DNA sequence: TGCGCCAGCAGCTTCGGACACGCAGGGGCCAACGTCCTGACTTTC.

In this sample, this clonotype turned up many times. The rearrangement uses TRBV7-9 and TRBJ1-1; D perhaps matches TRBD1 (5 bases). The length of the CDR3 is 15 residues. Trimming took off 6 bases at V and 1 base at J, with 15 bases between the two ends. Germline V gene data show CDR1 as SEHNR and CDR2 as FQNEAQ (reference sequence). CDR3 amino acids: CASRIREVGNTEAFF. CDR3 nucleotide sequence: TGTGCCAGCAGAATCAGGGAGGTGGGGAACACTGAAGCTTTCTTT.

Many counts were recorded for this clonotype. The DNA of the CDR3 is TGTGCCAGCAGCGTAGGAACGGGAACCCTCCACTTT. Translating it yields CASSVGTGTLHF. The chain carries TRBV9 and TRBJ1-6; D call uncertain. The CDR3 consists of 12 residues. The germline gives CDR1 SGDLS, CDR2 YYNGEE. The germline V and J ends were trimmed by 0 bases and 14 bases, with 9 bases remaining between them.

The genes are TRBV20-1 and TRBJ2-5; 13 bases match TRBD2. Germline CDR1 and CDR2: DFQATT and SNEGSKA (reference sequence). V was clipped by 0 bases and J by 7 bases; unmatched bases: 17. The CDR3 runs to 19 residues. The CDR3 region is CSAREGGPGLAGQRGTQYF. The CDR3 DNA reads as TGCAGTGCTAGAGAAGGGGGACCGGGACTAGCGGGACAGAGAGGGACCCAGTACTTC.

In the case of this clonotype: One junction end disagrees with the germline gene, perhaps due to a read error. V usage is TRBV7-9 and J usage is TRBJ2-7; a possible D gene is TRBD2 (5 bases). The CDR3 runs 14 residues. Germline V gene lookup returns CDR1 SEHNR and CDR2 FQNEAQ (reference sequence). CDR3 coding DNA: TGTACCAGCACCGAAGCGGAATCCTCCCACGAGCAGTACTTC. Amino acid sequence: CTSTEAESSHEQYF.

This clonotype showed up just a few times. The chain has TRBV7-2 and TRBJ2-2, with TRBD1 matching 7 bases. The CDR3 is 14 residues long. CDR1 SGHTA and CDR2 FQGNSA come from the germline V gene. After removal of 7 bases from V and 5 bases from J, the junction contained 7 bases not matched to a gene. CDR3 residues: CASTDPGGTGELFF. As DNA, the CDR3 is TGTGCCAGCACCGATCCAGGGGGAACCGGGGAGCTGTTTTTT.

This chain uses TRBV29-1 with TRBJ2-7, with 8 bases identical to TRBD1. In germline, CDR1 is SQVTM, CDR2 ANQGSEA. V lost 6 bases to trimming and J lost 0 bases; unmatched junction nucleotides: 7. The CDR3 extends over 14 amino acids. The DNA of the CDR3 is TGCAGCGTGGGCGGACAGGGACCCTCCTACGAGCAGTACTTC. Translated: CSVGGQGPSYEQYF.

The chain recombines TRBV20-1 with TRBJ1-5; possible D gene TRBD1, 5 bases. V gave up 3 bases and J gave up 11 bases, with 20 bases separating them. Germline V gives CDR1 DFQATT, CDR2 SNEGSKA (reference sequence). There are 14 residues in the CDR3. The CDR3 here is CSASLGTISGAQHF. The CDR3 DNA is TGCAGTGCTAGTCTAGGGACCATCTCTGGGGCCCAGCATTTT.

This clonotype was seen at least ten times. V gene TRBV20-1 combines with J gene TRBJ2-7; no clear D. CDR1 is DFQATT, CDR2 SNEGSKA, per germline (reference sequence). The CDR3 loop spans 13 amino acids. Trimming removed 1 base at V and 3 bases at J, with 10 bases between. The CDR3 protein is CSARATGGYEQYF. The CDR3 DNA reads as TGCAGTGCTAGAGCAACCGGTGGCTACGAGCAGTACTTC.

To note about this clonotype: The CDR3 ends on some other residue instead of the conserved phenylalanine or tryptophan, so this is likely a read error. The J gene is TRBJ1-3, the V gene TRBV3-1; no firm D call. The ends were cut back, 1 base at V and 2 bases at J, with 9 bases in the middle. Germline V gene sequence: CDR1 LGHDT, CDR2 YNNKEL (reference sequence). This CDR3 comprises 15 residues. CDR3 DNA sequence: TGTGCCAGCAGCCAAGTACAGCAGCCTGGAAACACCATATATTCT. Protein product: CASSQVQQPGNTIYS.

In its sample, this clonotype was seen a few times. The chain links TRBV13 to TRBJ1-1; the match to TRBD1 covers 11 bases. CDR1 and CDR2 from the germline V gene are PRHDT and FYEKMQ (reference sequence). The V and J ends lost 5 bases and 5 bases, in that order; junction bases with no gene match: 7. CDR3 length equals 15 residues. CDR3 DNA sequence: TGTGCCAGCAGCAAGGACAGGGGGCTGGGGACTGAAGCTTTCTTT. Translating it yields CASSKDRGLGTEAFF.

With regard to this clonotype: Just one base apart from a much larger clone, this may be a read error. The chain uses TRBV7-9 and TRBJ1-1; 7 nucleotides line up with TRBD1. Germline CDR1 is SEHNR and CDR2 is FQNEAQ (reference sequence). After removal of 4 bases from V and 0 bases from J, the junction contained 8 bases not matched to a gene. The CDR3 has 16 residues. CDR3 residues: CASSYPVQGLNTEAFF. CDR3 sequence (DNA): TGTGCCAGCAGCTACCCGGTACAGGGGTTGAACACTGAAGCTTTCTTT.